Following are 30 T cell receptor beta chains from one sample sequenced in a study of T cell repertoires in cytomegalovirus infection. A single record per CDR3 protein comes from TCRdb applying MiXCR to the reads. The data hold a few hundred thousand distinct CDR3 sequences, with under 45% observed a single time. Their target antigens are unknown. The sequencing here drew on cultured PBMCs, taken from culture after CMV antigen stimulation. The receptors here all came from a human donor in good health (CMV status not recorded). Some clones in this sample may be carry-over from other donors' samples.

This clonotype was recorded a few times. This chain links TRBV28 with TRBJ2-3; 7 bases align to TRBD2. The CDR3 contains 15 residues. CDR1 is MDHEN, CDR2 SYDVKM, per germline. V trimming: 3 bases; J trimming: 1 base; junction bases outside the gene matches: 4. The CDR3 DNA reads as TGTGCCAGCAGTTTCGGGGGGTCTCGCACAGATACGCAGTATTTT. Translating gives CASSFGGSRTDTQYF.

This clonotype appeared once. V and J are TRBV28 and TRBJ1-6; 8 nucleotides agree with TRBD1. CDR1 is MDHEN, CDR2 SYDVKM, per germline. Trimming removed 4 bases from V and 9 bases from J; junction bases left unmatched: 8. This CDR3 is built from 15 residues. The CDR3 coding sequence is TGTGCCAGCAGTTCAAGACAGGGGAACCCTTCACCCCTCCACTTT. It specifies CASSSRQGNPSPLHF.

V gene TRBV7-2 combines with J gene TRBJ1-6; D gene uncertain. The V and J ends lost 1 base and 8 bases respectively, with 9 bases between them. The CDR3 sequence is 14 residues long. Per the germline V gene, CDR1 is SGHTA and CDR2 is FQGNSA. The CDR3 sequence: CASSLVGSHSPLHF. CDR3 sequence (DNA): TGTGCCAGCAGCTTAGTGGGCAGTCATTCACCCCTCCACTTT.

V gene TRBV4-3 combines with J gene TRBJ1-5; D unresolved. The germline V gene encodes CDR1 LGHNA and CDR2 YSLEER. Trimming cost V 4 bases and J 10 bases, with 14 bases left between them. This CDR3 comprises 13 residues. The CDR3 DNA follows: TGCGCCAGCAGCCCCGCTCCCGGGAATCCCCAGCATTTT. It encodes CASSPAPGNPQHF.

This clonotype was found once. The chain is built from TRBV6-2 or TRBV6-3 and TRBJ1-2; the D is unclear. Germline values: CDR1 MNHEY, CDR2 SVGEGT. This CDR3 is built from 13 residues. The V end lost 6 bases, the J end lost 7 bases, and 15 bases lay between the germline ends. The CDR3 DNA reads TGTGCCAGCAGGCCCTCGGTGGTTCCTGGCTACACCTTC. Translated, it gives CASRPSVVPGYTF.

This chain's CDR3 is CASSLGLAGGLGDTQYF. The DNA for the CDR3 is TGTGCCAGCAGCTTGGGACTAGCGGGAGGGCTGGGAGATACGCAGTATTTT. This sequence joins TRBV5-4 and TRBJ2-3; 14 bases map to TRBD2. The CDR3 covers 17 residues. V lost 0 bases, J lost 5 bases, and 5 bases stayed unmatched. Germline V gives CDR1 SGHNT, CDR2 YYREEE (reference sequence).

Only a few counts were recorded for this clonotype. The chain recombines TRBV20-1 with TRBJ1-2; possible D gene TRBD1, 6 bases. Germline V gives CDR1 DFQATT, CDR2 SNEGSKA (reference sequence). CDR3 length equals 17 residues. Trimming cost V 5 bases and J 8 bases, with 30 bases left between them. CDR3 region: CSALTRVTLQGRRGYTF. The CDR3 DNA reads TGCAGTGCTCTCACCAGAGTGACATTACAGGGAAGAAGGGGCTACACCTTC.

This clonotype was detected a few times. The rearrangement links TRBV7-8 to TRBJ2-2; no firm D call. Between the trimmed V and J ends, which lost 10 bases and 3 bases, there was a span of 12 bases. The germline CDR1 and CDR2 sequences are SGHVS and FQNEAQ. The CDR3 contains 13 residues. CDR3 nucleotide sequence: TGTGCCAACCCCCGGCTAGACACCGGGGAGCTGTTTTTT. It codes for CANPRLDTGELFF.

The chain carries TRBV27 and TRBJ2-2; TRBD1 matches 9 bases. The CDR3 is 16 residues long. J gave up 3 bases and V 6 bases, and 8 bases lay outside the gene matches. CDR1 and CDR2 (germline): MNHEY, SMNVEV (reference sequence). CDR3 amino acids: CASSPPDRGHTGELFF. CDR3 DNA: TGTGCCAGCAGCCCCCCGGACAGGGGACACACCGGGGAGCTGTTTTTT.

This clonotype was counted only a few times. The V and J genes are TRBV5-6 and TRBJ1-1, with D tentatively TRBD1 (5 bases). CDR3 size: 17 residues. From germline, CDR1 is SGHDT and CDR2 YYEEEE. V lost 0 bases to trimming and J lost 0 bases, with 15 bases between them. The CDR3 DNA is TGTGCCAGCAGCTTGGCTCGGGGGGACCTTATGAACACTGAAGCTTTCTTT. Its protein is CASSLARGDLMNTEAFF. The entire variable domain, with the rest obtained from reference TRBV5-6 and TRBJ1-1, is as follows: DAGVTQSPTHLIKTRGQQVTLRCSPKSGHDTVSWYQQALGQGPQFIFQYYEEEERQRGNFPDRFSGHQFPNYSSELNVNALLLGDSALYLCASSLARGDLMNTEAFFGQGTRLTVV.

V usage is TRBV7-6 and J usage is TRBJ2-5; D perhaps matches TRBD1 (5 bases). The CDR3 is 14 amino acids. Germline loops: CDR1 SGHVS, CDR2 FNYEAQ. Trimming left V 3 bases short and J 2 bases short, with 10 bases between. CDR3 residues: CASSFRYRQETQYF. The CDR3 coding sequence is TGTGCCAGCAGCTTTAGATACAGGCAAGAGACCCAGTACTTC.

This clonotype was detected only a few times. The chain is built from TRBV19 and TRBJ1-1; D gene unclear. The ends were cut back, 7 bases at V and 0 bases at J, with 12 bases in the middle. From germline, CDR1 is LNHDA and CDR2 SQIVND (reference sequence). The CDR3 covers 14 residues. The CDR3 DNA reads TGTGCCAGTACTCGTATGGGAGTGAACACTGAAGCTTTCTTT. It codes for CASTRMGVNTEAFF.

This clonotype was seen more than once but under ten times. The genes are TRBV7-2 and TRBJ1-6; unclear D gene. The CDR3 has 17 residues. The germline gives CDR1 SGHTA, CDR2 FQGNSA. Deletions cut 0 bases from V and 7 bases from J, with 16 bases between. As DNA, the CDR3 is TGTGCCAGCAGCTTAGCCTTTAGGGTCAGCACAAATTCACCCCTCCACTTT. Its translation: CASSLAFRVSTNSPLHF.

This rearrangement joins TRBV15 to TRBJ2-7; tentatively, D is TRBD1 (6 bases). The V gene's germline CDR1 is LNHNV and CDR2 YYDKDF (reference sequence). The CDR3 is 15 residues long. Trimming shortened V by 4 bases and J by 0 bases, and 13 bases separated the two germline ends. CDR3 amino acids: CATSKGRGFSYEQYF. For the CDR3, the DNA is TGTGCCACCAGCAAGGGCAGGGGATTCTCCTACGAGCAGTACTTC.

This chain joins TRBV6-1 and TRBJ2-3, with 12 bases fitting TRBD1. This CDR3 region has 17 residues. Trimming took 6 bases from V and 4 from J; bases not matched to a gene: 11. The germline V gene has CDR1 MNHNS and CDR2 SASEGT. CDR3 in amino acids: CASSLEPGQGAADTQYF. As DNA, the CDR3 is TGTGCCAGCAGCCTTGAACCGGGACAGGGGGCCGCAGATACGCAGTATTTT.

The genes are TRBV6-2 or TRBV6-3 and TRBJ2-5; D possibly uses TRBD1 or TRBD2 (6 bases each). V shed 7 bases and J shed 2 bases, with 29 bases lying between them. Per the germline V gene, CDR1 is MNHEY and CDR2 is SVGEGT. This CDR3 has 19 amino acids. The CDR3 region is CASNPPGGRTVIQQETQYF. The CDR3 coding sequence is TGTGCCAGCAATCCCCCAGGAGGGCGGACAGTTATTCAACAAGAGACCCAGTACTTC.

This chain connects TRBV10-3 to TRBJ2-7, with 12 bases matching TRBD2. The CDR3 contains 16 residues. Germline V CDR1 and CDR2: ENHRY, SYGVKD. V shed 6 bases, J shed 0 bases, and the junction held 6 bases outside the gene matches. CDR3 loop: CAISAGLAGSSYEQYF. The CDR3 DNA reads TGTGCCATCAGCGCGGGACTAGCGGGTAGCTCCTACGAGCAGTACTTC.

The chain is built from TRBV28 and TRBJ1-1; D is undetermined. From germline, CDR1 is MDHEN and CDR2 SYDVKM. The CDR3 loop spans 14 amino acids. Trimming took off 3 bases at V and 1 base at J, with 9 bases between the two ends. In DNA, the CDR3 is TGTGCCAGCAGTTTGTCATGGGGGAACACTGAAGCTTTCTTT. It yields the protein CASSLSWGNTEAFF. Based on the CDR3 plus reference TRBV28 and TRBJ1-1, the full variable domain is DVKVTQSSRYLVKRTGEKVFLECVQDMDHENMFWYRQDPGLGLRLIYFSYDVKMKEKGDIPEGYSVSREKKERFSLILESASTNQTSMYLCASSLSWGNTEAFFGQGTRLTVV.

This clonotype was seen a handful of times. V is TRBV7-8 and J is TRBJ2-7; perhaps D is TRBD1 or TRBD2 (5 bases each). Germline V CDR1 and CDR2: SGHVS, FQNEAQ. Trimming took 8 bases from V and 3 from J, leaving 17 bases between them. CDR3 length: 14 residues. CDR3 sequence: CASSRDDLVYEQYF. The DNA for the CDR3 is TGTGCCAGCTCCAGGGACGACCTTGTCTACGAGCAGTACTTC.

The V call is TRBV27, the J call TRBJ2-5, with 15 bases matching TRBD2. The junction had 4 bases not matched to a gene; V was cut back by 3 bases and J by 5 bases. Germline CDR1 MNHEY, CDR2 SMNVEV (reference sequence). This CDR3 is 16 amino acids long. The CDR3 region has the DNA TGTGCCAGCAGTTTCGGACTAGCGGGAGGGCCGGAGACCCAGTACTTC. Translation: CASSFGLAGGPETQYF.

This clonotype was observed a handful of times. The chain uses TRBV10-3 and TRBJ2-7; maybe TRBD2 (6 bases). Per germline, CDR1 ENHRY and CDR2 SYGVKD. The V end was cut by 4 bases, the J end by 7 bases, with 17 bases between. The CDR3 consists of 14 residues. For the CDR3, the DNA is TGTGCCATCAGTGGAGCAGGGAGCGGGTGGGAGCAGTACTTC. Translating it yields CAISGAGSGWEQYF.

The gene calls are TRBV7-2 and TRBJ2-7; TRBD2 agrees at 9 bases. The germline CDR1 and CDR2 sequences are SGHTA and FQGNSA. V dropped 1 base and J dropped 12; count of bases not matched to a gene: 1. There are 11 residues in the CDR3. The CDR3 region is CASSLEGLAYF. Here the CDR3 DNA reads TGTGCCAGCAGCTTAGAGGGACTAGCGTACTTC.

V usage is TRBV7-2 and J usage is TRBJ1-4; D may be TRBD1 (6 bases). V was shortened by 5 bases and J by 8 bases, with 18 bases between the two germline ends. This CDR3 is built from 15 residues. Germline V gives CDR1 SGHTA, CDR2 FQGNSA. The CDR3 loop reads CASSKAGTQIEKLFF. CDR3 bases: TGTGCCAGCAGCAAAGCCGGGACACAGATCGAAAAACTGTTTTTT.

The genes are TRBV4-1 and TRBJ2-1, with TRBD2 matching 7 bases. Germline loops: CDR1 MGHRA, CDR2 YSYEKL. There are 15 residues in the CDR3. V was pared by 3 bases and J by 7 bases, with 9 bases of the junction left unmatched. This chain's CDR3 is CASSHRAGAQNEQFF. CDR3 in DNA: TGCGCCAGCAGCCACCGGGCGGGAGCGCAAAATGAGCAGTTCTTC.

A remark on this clonotype: This sequence may be a read error, since a much larger clone differs from it by one base. The chain couples TRBV14 to TRBJ2-3, with D possibly TRBD1 on 5 matching bases. CDR3 length: 12 amino acids. Germline CDR1 SGHDN, CDR2 FVKESK. Trimming removed 5 bases at V and 6 bases at J, with 9 bases between. The CDR3 region has the DNA TGTGCCAGCAGCTACAGGTCGGATACGCAGTATTTT. Translated, it gives CASSYRSDTQYF.

J is TRBJ2-7 and V is TRBV4-1, with 7 bases matching TRBD2. Per germline, CDR1 MGHRA and CDR2 YSYEKL. The CDR3 length is 16 residues. The V gene end was trimmed by 1 base and the J gene end by 3 bases; junction bases not matched to a gene: 9. Here the CDR3 reads CASSQVQGAGYYEQYF. The CDR3 DNA sequence: TGCGCCAGCAGCCAAGTGCAGGGAGCGGGGTACTACGAGCAGTACTTC.

J is TRBJ2-5 and V is TRBV7-8, with 7 bases fitting TRBD1. After removal of 6 bases from V and 5 bases from J, the junction contained 9 bases not matched to a gene. The CDR3 length is 14 residues. Germline assignment: CDR1 SGHVS and CDR2 FQNEAQ. Here the CDR3 DNA reads TGTGCCAGCAGACCCAGCAGGGGGTCGGAGACCCAGTACTTC. The encoded protein is CASRPSRGSETQYF.

This clonotype was counted a few times. The chain recombines TRBV5-1 with TRBJ2-7; 7 positions match TRBD2. Germline V gene lookup returns CDR1 SGHRS and CDR2 YFSETQ. The trim removed 3 bases at V and 3 bases at J, leaving 6 bases unmatched. This CDR3 contains 14 residues. The CDR3 bases are TGCGCCAGCAGCTCGGAGGCTAGCGGCTACGAGCAGTACTTC. It is translated as CASSSEASGYEQYF.

The chain recombines TRBV15 with TRBJ2-7; D gene uncertain. The CDR3 covers 14 residues. Germline CDR1 and CDR2: LNHNV and YYDKDF (reference sequence). Between the trimmed V and J ends, which lost 0 bases and 6 bases, there was a span of 12 bases. The CDR3 protein is CATSRDGTGSEQYF. The CDR3 DNA reads TGTGCCACCAGCAGAGATGGTACGGGTTCCGAGCAGTACTTC.

This clonotype was observed a handful of times. The chain uses TRBV4-3 and TRBJ1-1; D is ambiguous. Germline loops: CDR1 LGHNA, CDR2 YSLEER. Trimming removed 0 bases from V and 1 base from J, with 12 bases in between. The CDR3 extends over 16 amino acids. CDR3 in DNA: TGCGCCAGCAGCCAAGATCGAGGAGGCTCGAACACTGAAGCTTTCTTT. It codes for CASSQDRGGSNTEAFF.